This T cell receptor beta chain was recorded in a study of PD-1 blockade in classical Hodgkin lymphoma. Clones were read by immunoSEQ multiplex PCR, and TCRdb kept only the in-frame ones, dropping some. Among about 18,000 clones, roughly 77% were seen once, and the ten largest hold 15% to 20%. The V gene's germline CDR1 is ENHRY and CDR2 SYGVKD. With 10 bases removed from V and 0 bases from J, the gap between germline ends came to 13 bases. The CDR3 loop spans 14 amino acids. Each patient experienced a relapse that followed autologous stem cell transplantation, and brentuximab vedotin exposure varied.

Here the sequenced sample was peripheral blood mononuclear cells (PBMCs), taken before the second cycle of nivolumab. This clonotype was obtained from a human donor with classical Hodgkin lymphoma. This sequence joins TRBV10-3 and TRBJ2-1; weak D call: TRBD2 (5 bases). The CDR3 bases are TGTGCCACCCACAGCGGAAGCTCCTACAATGAGCAGTTCTTC. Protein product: CATHSGSSYNEQFF.